This T cell receptor beta chain is from a study of T cell responses to AZD1222 COVID-19 vaccine. V was trimmed by 6 bases and J by 1 base, leaving 3 bases between them. The CDR3 spans 12 residues. CDR1 is SNHLY, CDR2 FYNNEI, per germline. Concerning this clone: A much larger clone differs by one base, so this may be a read error.

Method: immunoSEQ multiplex PCR; TCRdb's copy keeps in-frame clones and lacks some. The table lists 150,000 to 200,000 clones, about nine tenths of them singletons. The chain carries TRBV2 and TRBJ2-2; no clear D gene. The clonotype originates from an adult who received the AZD1222 COVID-19 vaccine. The material was peripheral blood, obtained 28 days after the second AZD1222 dose. CDR3 region: CASRQNTGELFF. The CDR3, as DNA: TGTGCCAGCAGGCAGAACACCGGGGAGCTGTTTTTT. Complete variable domain (other parts from reference TRBV2 and TRBJ2-2): EPEVTQTPSHQVTQMGQEVILRCVPISNHLYFYWYRQILGQKVEFLVSFYNNEISEKSEIFDDQFSVERPDGSNFTLKIRSTKLEDSAMYFCASRQNTGELFFGEGSRLTVL.